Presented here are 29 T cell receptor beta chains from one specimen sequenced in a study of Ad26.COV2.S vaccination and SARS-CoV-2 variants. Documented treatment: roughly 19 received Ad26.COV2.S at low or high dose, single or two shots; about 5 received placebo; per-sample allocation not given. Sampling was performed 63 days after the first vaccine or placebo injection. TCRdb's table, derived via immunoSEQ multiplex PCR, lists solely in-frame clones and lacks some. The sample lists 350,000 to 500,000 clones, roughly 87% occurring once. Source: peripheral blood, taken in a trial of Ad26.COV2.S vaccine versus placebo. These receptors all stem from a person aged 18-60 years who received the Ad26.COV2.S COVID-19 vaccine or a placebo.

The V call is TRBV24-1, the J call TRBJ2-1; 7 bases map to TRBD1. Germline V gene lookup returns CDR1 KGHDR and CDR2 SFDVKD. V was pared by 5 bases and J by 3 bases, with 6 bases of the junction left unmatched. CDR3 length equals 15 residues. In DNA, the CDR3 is TGTGCCACCAGTGTTCCCAGGGGGAACTACAATGAGCAGTTCTTC. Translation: CATSVPRGNYNEQFF.

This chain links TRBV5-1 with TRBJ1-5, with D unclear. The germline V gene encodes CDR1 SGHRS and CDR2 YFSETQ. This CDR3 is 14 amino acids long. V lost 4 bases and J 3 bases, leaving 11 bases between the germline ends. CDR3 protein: CASSPTSNNQPQHF. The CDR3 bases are TGCGCCAGCAGCCCCACCTCTAACAATCAGCCCCAGCATTTT.

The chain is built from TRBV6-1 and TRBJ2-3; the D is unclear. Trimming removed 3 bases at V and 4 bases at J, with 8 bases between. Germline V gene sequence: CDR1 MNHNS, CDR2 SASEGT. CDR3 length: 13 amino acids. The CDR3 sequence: CASSERPADTQYF. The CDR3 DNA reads TGTGCCAGCAGTGAGAGGCCAGCAGATACGCAGTATTTT.

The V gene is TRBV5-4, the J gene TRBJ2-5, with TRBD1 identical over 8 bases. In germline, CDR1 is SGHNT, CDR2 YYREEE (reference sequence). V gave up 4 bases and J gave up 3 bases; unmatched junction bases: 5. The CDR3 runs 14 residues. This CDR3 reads CASSGRQGKETQYF. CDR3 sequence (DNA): TGTGCCAGCAGCGGACGACAGGGGAAAGAGACCCAGTACTTC. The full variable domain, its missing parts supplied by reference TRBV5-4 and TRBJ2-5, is ETGVTQSPTHLIKTRGQQVTLRCSSQSGHNTVSWYQQALGQGPQFIFQYYREEENGRGNFPPRFSGLQFPNYSSELNVNALELDDSALYLCASSGRQGKETQYFGPGTRLLVL.

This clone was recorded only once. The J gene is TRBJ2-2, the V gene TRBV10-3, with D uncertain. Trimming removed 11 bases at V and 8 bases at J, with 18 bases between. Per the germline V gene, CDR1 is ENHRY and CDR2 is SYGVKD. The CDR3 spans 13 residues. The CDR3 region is CALRISVLGELFF. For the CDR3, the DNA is TGTGCCCTAAGGATCTCCGTTTTGGGGGAGCTGTTTTTT.

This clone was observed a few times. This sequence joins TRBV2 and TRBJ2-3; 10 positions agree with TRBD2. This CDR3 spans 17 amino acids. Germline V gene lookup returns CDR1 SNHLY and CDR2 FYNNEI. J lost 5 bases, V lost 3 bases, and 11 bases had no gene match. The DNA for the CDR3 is TGTGCCAGCAGTGATCGGAGTAGCGGGAGGCGGGGAGATACGCAGTATTTT. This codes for CASSDRSSGRRGDTQYF.

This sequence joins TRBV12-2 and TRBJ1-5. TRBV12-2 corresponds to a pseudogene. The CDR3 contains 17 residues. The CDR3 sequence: CASRLVGDGKSNQPQHF. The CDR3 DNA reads TGTGCAAGTCGCTTAGTGGGGGACGGTAAAAGCAATCAGCCCCAGCATTTT.

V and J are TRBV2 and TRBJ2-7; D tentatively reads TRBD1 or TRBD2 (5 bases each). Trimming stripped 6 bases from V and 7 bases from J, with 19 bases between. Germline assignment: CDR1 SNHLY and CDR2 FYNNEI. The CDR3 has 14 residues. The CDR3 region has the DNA TGTGCCAGCAGCCGGGACGGAAGTTGGAGGGAGCAGTACTTC. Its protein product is CASSRDGSWREQYF.

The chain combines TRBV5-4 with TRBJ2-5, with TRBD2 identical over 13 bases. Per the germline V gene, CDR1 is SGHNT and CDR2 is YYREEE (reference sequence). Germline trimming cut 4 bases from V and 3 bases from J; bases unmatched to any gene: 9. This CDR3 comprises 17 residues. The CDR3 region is CASSLRTSGSQKETQYF. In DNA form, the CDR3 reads TGTGCCAGCAGCCTACGGACTAGCGGGAGCCAAAAAGAGACCCAGTACTTC. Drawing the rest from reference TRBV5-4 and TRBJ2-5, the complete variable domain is ETGVTQSPTHLIKTRGQQVTLRCSSQSGHNTVSWYQQALGQGPQFIFQYYREEENGRGNFPPRFSGLQFPNYSSELNVNALELDDSALYLCASSLRTSGSQKETQYFGPGTRLLVL.

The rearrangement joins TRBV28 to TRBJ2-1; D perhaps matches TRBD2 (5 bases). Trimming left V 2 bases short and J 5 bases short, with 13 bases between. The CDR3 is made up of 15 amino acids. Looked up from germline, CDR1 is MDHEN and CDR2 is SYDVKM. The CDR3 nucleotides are TGTGCCAGCAGTTTAAGGCCTAGCAGTCACAATGAGCAGTTCTTC. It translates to CASSLRPSSHNEQFF.

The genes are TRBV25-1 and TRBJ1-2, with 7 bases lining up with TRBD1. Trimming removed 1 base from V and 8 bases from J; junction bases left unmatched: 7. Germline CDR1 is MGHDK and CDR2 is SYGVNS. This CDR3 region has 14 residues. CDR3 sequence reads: CASSEFRQGRGYTF. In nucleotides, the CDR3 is TGTGCCAGCAGTGAATTCCGACAGGGACGGGGCTACACCTTC.

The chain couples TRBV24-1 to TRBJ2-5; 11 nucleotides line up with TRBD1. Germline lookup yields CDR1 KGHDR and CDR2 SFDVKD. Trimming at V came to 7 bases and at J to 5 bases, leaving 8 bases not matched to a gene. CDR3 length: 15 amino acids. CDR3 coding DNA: TGTGCCACCAGCCCCGGACAGGGGGCGAGGGAGACCCAGTACTTC. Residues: CATSPGQGARETQYF.

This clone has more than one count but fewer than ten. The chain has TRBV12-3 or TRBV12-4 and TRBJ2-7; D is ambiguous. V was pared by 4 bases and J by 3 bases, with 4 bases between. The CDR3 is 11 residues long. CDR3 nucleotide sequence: TGTGCCAGCAGTTCCCTCTACGAGCAGTACTTC. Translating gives CASSSLYEQYF.

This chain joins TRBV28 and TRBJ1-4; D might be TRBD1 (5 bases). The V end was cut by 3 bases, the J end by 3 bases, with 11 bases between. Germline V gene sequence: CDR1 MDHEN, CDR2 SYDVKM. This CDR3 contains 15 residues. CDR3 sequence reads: CASSFPQGPNEKLFF. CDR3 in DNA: TGTGCCAGCAGTTTCCCGCAGGGCCCTAATGAAAAACTGTTTTTT. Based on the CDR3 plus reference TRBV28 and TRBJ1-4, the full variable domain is DVKVTQSSRYLVKRTGEKVFLECVQDMDHENMFWYRQDPGLGLRLIYFSYDVKMKEKGDIPEGYSVSREKKERFSLILESASTNQTSMYLCASSFPQGPNEKLFFGSGTQLSVL.

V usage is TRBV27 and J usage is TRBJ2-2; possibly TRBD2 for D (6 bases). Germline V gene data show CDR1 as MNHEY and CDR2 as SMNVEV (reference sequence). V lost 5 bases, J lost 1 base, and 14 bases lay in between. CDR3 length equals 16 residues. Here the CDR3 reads CASSTYRTKNTGELFF. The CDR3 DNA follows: TGTGCCAGCAGTACATACAGGACTAAGAACACCGGGGAGCTGTTTTTT.

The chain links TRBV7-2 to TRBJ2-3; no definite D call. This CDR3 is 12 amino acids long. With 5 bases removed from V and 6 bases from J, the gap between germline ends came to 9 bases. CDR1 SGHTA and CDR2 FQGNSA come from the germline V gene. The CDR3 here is CASSPEWDTQYF. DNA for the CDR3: TGTGCCAGCAGCCCCGAGTGGGATACGCAGTATTTT.

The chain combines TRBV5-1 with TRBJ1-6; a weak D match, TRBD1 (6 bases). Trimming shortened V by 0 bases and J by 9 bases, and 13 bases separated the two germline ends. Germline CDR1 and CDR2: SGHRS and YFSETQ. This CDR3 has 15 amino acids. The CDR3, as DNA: TGCGCCAGCAGCTTGGATCCGGGGGCAGGTTCACCCCTCCACTTT. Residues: CASSLDPGAGSPLHF.

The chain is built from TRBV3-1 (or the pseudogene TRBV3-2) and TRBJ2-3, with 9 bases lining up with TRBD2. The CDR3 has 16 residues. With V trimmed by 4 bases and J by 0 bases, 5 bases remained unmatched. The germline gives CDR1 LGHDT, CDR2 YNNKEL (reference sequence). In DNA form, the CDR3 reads TGTGCCAGCAGCCCTACGACTAGCGGTAGCACAGATACGCAGTATTTT. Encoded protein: CASSPTTSGSTDTQYF.

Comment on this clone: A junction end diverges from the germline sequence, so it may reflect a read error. In nucleotides, the CDR3 is TGCGCCAGGCAGGGCACCTTAGCGGGAGCAAAAGATATGCAGTATTTT. Translating it yields CARQGTLAGAKDMQYF. The chain is built from TRBV10-1 and TRBJ2-3; 9 positions match TRBD2. This CDR3 comprises 16 residues. Germline-derived CDR1 and CDR2 are WNHNN and SYGVQD (reference sequence).

CDR3 bases: TGTGCCAGCAGCGCACAGCCTGGACAGGGGACAGATACGCAGTATTTT. Protein sequence: CASSAQPGQGTDTQYF. V gene TRBV7-8 combines with J gene TRBJ2-3, with TRBD1 matching over 9 bases. The junction had 9 bases not matched to a gene; V was cut back by 5 bases and J by 3 bases. CDR3 length: 16 amino acids. Germline CDR1 and CDR2: SGHVS and FQNEAQ. The complete variable domain, with remaining parts taken from reference TRBV7-8 and TRBJ2-3, reads GAGVSQSPRYKVAKRGQDVALRCDPISGHVSLFWYQQALGQGPEFLTYFQNEAQLDKSGLPSDRFFAERPEGSVSTLKIQRTQQEDSAVYLCASSAQPGQGTDTQYFGPGTRLTVL.

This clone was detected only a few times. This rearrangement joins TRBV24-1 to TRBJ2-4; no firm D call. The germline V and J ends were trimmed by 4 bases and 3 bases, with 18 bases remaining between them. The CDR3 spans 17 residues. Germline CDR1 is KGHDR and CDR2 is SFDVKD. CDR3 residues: CATSESRPRVDKNIQYF. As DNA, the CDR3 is TGTGCCACCAGTGAGTCGAGGCCGCGCGTAGACAAAAACATTCAGTACTTC.

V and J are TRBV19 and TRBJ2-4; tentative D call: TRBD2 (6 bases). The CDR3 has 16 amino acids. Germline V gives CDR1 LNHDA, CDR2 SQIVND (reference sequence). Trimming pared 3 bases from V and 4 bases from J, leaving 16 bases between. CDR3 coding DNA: TGTGCCAGTAGTATTGTTGAGTGGAGGGGAAAAAACATTCAGTACTTC. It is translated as CASSIVEWRGKNIQYF. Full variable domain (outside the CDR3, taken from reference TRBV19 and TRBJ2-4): DGGITQSPKYLFRKEGQNVTLSCEQNLNHDAMYWYRQDPGQGLRLIYYSQIVNDFQKGDIAEGYSVSREKKESFPLTVTSAQKNPTAFYLCASSIVEWRGKNIQYFGAGTRLSVL.

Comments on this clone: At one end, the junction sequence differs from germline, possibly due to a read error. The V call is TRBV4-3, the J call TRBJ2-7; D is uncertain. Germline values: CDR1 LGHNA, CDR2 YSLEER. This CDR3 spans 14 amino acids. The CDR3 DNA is TGCACCAGCAGCCAAGATCCTTTCTCCTACGAGCAGTACTTC. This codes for CTSSQDPFSYEQYF.

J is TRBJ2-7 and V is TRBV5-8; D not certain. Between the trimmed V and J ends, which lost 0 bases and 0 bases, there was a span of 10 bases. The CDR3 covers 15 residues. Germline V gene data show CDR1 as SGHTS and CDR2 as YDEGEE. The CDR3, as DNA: TGTGCCAGCAGCTTGGGTATTTCCAGCTCCTACGAGCAGTACTTC. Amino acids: CASSLGISSSYEQYF.

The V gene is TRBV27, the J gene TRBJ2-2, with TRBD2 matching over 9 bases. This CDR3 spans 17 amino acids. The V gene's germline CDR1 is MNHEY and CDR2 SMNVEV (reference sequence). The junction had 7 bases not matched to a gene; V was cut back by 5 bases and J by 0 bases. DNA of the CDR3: TGTGCCAGCAGTCCTACGCGACTAGCGGCGAACACCGGGGAGCTGTTTTTT. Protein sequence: CASSPTRLAANTGELFF.

The CDR3 sequence is CASRLGLAGASPYEQYF. CDR3 in DNA: TGCGCCAGCCGCCTAGGACTAGCGGGAGCCTCTCCCTACGAGCAGTACTTC. The chain is built from TRBV5-1 and TRBJ2-7; 13 bases match TRBD2. CDR1 SGHRS and CDR2 YFSETQ come from the germline V gene. V lost 7 bases and J lost 2; bases outside the gene matches: 12. This CDR3 spans 17 amino acids.

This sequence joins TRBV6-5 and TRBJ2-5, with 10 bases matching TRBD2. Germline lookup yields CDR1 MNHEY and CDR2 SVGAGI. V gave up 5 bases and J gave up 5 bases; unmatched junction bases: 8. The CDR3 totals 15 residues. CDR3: CASSLSGRAKETQYF. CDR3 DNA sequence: TGTGCCAGCAGTCTCAGCGGGAGGGCCAAGGAGACCCAGTACTTC.

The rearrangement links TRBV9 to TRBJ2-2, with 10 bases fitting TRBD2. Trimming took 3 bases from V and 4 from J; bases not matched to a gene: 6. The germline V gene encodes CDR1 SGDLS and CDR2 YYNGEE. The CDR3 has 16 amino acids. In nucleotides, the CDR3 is TGTGCCAGCAGCGCCCTTTTAGCGGGAGGCACCGGGGAGCTGTTTTTT. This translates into CASSALLAGGTGELFF.

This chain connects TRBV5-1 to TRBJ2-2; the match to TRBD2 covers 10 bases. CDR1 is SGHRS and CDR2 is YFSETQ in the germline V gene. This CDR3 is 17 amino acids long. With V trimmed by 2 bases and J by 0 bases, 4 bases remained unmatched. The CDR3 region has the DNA TGCGCCAGCAGCTTAGCGGGAGGGCCCTCGAACACCGGGGAGCTGTTTTTT. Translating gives CASSLAGGPSNTGELFF.